Listed here are 20 T cell receptor beta chains from one sample, sequenced in a study of blood T cell repertoires in COVID-19. Here immunoSEQ multiplex PCR was the method, and the copy in TCRdb shows in-frame clones only, minus some. The profile shows approximately 25,000 clones, approximately 68% of them singletons. Source material: peripheral blood. These receptor sequences come from a woman older than 75 with acute or convalescent COVID-19.

The CDR3 sequence is CATSVGAGGYQETQYF. Written as DNA, the CDR3 is TGTGCCACCAGTGTCGGGGCGGGGGGGTACCAAGAGACCCAGTACTTC. This chain connects TRBV24-1 to TRBJ2-5; 9 bases match TRBD2. Germline CDR1 KGHDR, CDR2 SFDVKD. CDR3 size: 16 residues. V trimming: 5 bases; J trimming: 0 bases; junction bases outside the gene matches: 6.

This clone was counted a few times. The rearrangement uses TRBV3-1 (or the pseudogene TRBV3-2) and TRBJ2-7; weak D call: TRBD1 (5 bases). Germline CDR1 reads LGHDT; CDR2 reads YNNKEL (reference sequence). There are 15 residues in the CDR3. Trimming stripped 5 bases from V and 5 bases from J, with 19 bases between. In nucleotides, the CDR3 is TGTGCCAGCAGCAAACCCGGAACAGGTACCGACGAGCAGTACTTC. Amino acids: CASSKPGTGTDEQYF.

The chain combines TRBV5-4 with TRBJ2-1; a weak D match, TRBD2 (7 bases). This CDR3 contains 16 residues. Germline lookup yields CDR1 SGHNT and CDR2 YYREEE (reference sequence). Trimming pared 6 bases from V and 0 bases from J, leaving 16 bases between. The CDR3 protein is CASTMGGASSYNEQFF. The CDR3 DNA follows: TGTGCCAGCACCATGGGGGGGGCGAGCTCCTACAATGAGCAGTTCTTC. The complete variable domain, with remaining parts taken from reference TRBV5-4 and TRBJ2-1, reads ETGVTQSPTHLIKTRGQQVTLRCSSQSGHNTVSWYQQALGQGPQFIFQYYREEENGRGNFPPRFSGLQFPNYSSELNVNALELDDSALYLCASTMGGASSYNEQFFGPGTRLTVL.

By sample fraction, this clone is medium-sized (0.01 to 0.1%). The rearrangement joins TRBV9 to TRBJ2-5; D might be TRBD1 (5 bases). The germline gives CDR1 SGDLS, CDR2 YYNGEE. V lost 0 bases to trimming and J lost 5 bases, with 11 bases between them. The CDR3 runs to 14 residues. CDR3 region: CASSVGVGVETQYF. The CDR3 bases are TGTGCCAGCAGCGTAGGGGTAGGGGTGGAGACCCAGTACTTC.

The chain has TRBV2 and TRBJ2-5; 8 nucleotides match TRBD2. After removal of 2 bases from V and 5 bases from J, the junction contained 7 bases not matched to a gene. In germline, CDR1 is SNHLY, CDR2 FYNNEI. CDR3 length: 15 residues. This CDR3 is CASSERRGGLETQYF. CDR3 DNA: TGTGCCAGCAGTGAAAGACGGGGGGGCCTGGAGACCCAGTACTTC.

This clone was detected only a few times. This chain joins TRBV13 and TRBJ2-7, with a possible D match to TRBD1 (5 bases). Germline-derived CDR1 and CDR2 are PRHDT and FYEKMQ (reference sequence). V was shortened by 3 bases and J by 2 bases, with 14 bases between the two germline ends. The CDR3 is 15 residues long. CDR3 sequence: CASSLRGRATYEQYF. In DNA, the CDR3 is TGTGCCAGCAGCTTGCGCGGCAGGGCAACCTACGAGCAGTACTTC.

V is TRBV4-3 and J is TRBJ2-2; TRBD1 is a possible D gene (6 bases). The CDR3 is 18 amino acids. Per the germline V gene, CDR1 is LGHNA and CDR2 is YSLEER. Trimming removed 3 bases from V and 2 bases from J, with 19 bases in between. Written as DNA, the CDR3 is TGCGCCAGCAGCCAGGAACAGGGCGCCGCCTACAACACCGGGGAGCTGTTTTTT. Its translation: CASSQEQGAAYNTGELFF.

The chain joins TRBV27 to TRBJ1-3; D is possibly TRBD1 (5 bases). The ends were cut back, 6 bases at V and 4 bases at J, with 13 bases in the middle. CDR3 length: 14 amino acids. Germline CDR1 MNHEY, CDR2 SMNVEV (reference sequence). CDR3 in DNA: TGTGCCAGCAGGTCATTCAGGGAAGGAAACACCATATATTTT. It encodes CASRSFREGNTIYF.

In its sample, this clone was seen a few times. The rearrangement uses TRBV2 and TRBJ2-5, with TRBD2 identical over 7 bases. Looked up from germline, CDR1 is SNHLY and CDR2 is FYNNEI. V lost 8 bases, J lost 4 bases, and 7 bases stayed unmatched. The CDR3 covers 13 residues. The CDR3 DNA reads as TGTGCCAGCTCGGATACGGGGGGAGAGACCCAGTACTTC. This codes for CASSDTGGETQYF.

This clone has only one observation. The chain has TRBV2 and TRBJ2-7; TRBD2 matches at 14 bases. The CDR3 spans 16 residues. CDR1 and CDR2 (germline): SNHLY, FYNNEI. Trimming removed 7 bases from V and 0 bases from J; junction bases left unmatched: 5. The CDR3 DNA is TGTGCCAGCACCGGGACTAGCGGGGGCTACTCCTACGAGCAGTACTTC. Translation: CASTGTSGGYSYEQYF.

This clone was counted between two and nine times. The chain combines TRBV5-6 with TRBJ1-1; 7 nucleotides match TRBD1. In germline, CDR1 is SGHDT, CDR2 YYEEEE. The CDR3 length is 13 residues. V was pared by 4 bases and J by 4 bases, with 4 bases of the junction left unmatched. The CDR3 DNA sequence: TGTGCCAGCAGCAGTACAGGGGTCACTGAAGCTTTCTTT. Its translation is CASSSTGVTEAFF. Full variable domain (remainder filled in from reference TRBV5-6 and TRBJ1-1): DAGVTQSPTHLIKTRGQQVTLRCSPKSGHDTVSWYQQALGQGPQFIFQYYEEEERQRGNFPDRFSGHQFPNYSSELNVNALLLGDSALYLCASSSTGVTEAFFGQGTRLTVV.

This chain joins TRBV28 and TRBJ2-1; 7 bases fit TRBD1. Germline V gives CDR1 MDHEN, CDR2 SYDVKM. This CDR3 contains 16 residues. The junction had 9 bases not matched to a gene; V was cut back by 4 bases and J by 3 bases. This CDR3 is CASSSLTGRVYNEQFF. CDR3 nucleotides: TGTGCCAGCAGTTCTTTGACAGGGAGAGTCTACAATGAGCAGTTCTTC.

CDR3 loop: CASSYSSGFDNSPLHF. For the CDR3, the DNA is TGTGCCAGCAGTTACTCGTCAGGGTTCGATAATTCACCCCTCCACTTT. The chain couples TRBV6-6 to TRBJ1-6, with a weak D call TRBD1 (5 bases). The CDR3 has 16 amino acids. Trimming stripped 0 bases from V and 5 bases from J, with 11 bases between. The germline gives CDR1 MNHNY, CDR2 SVGAGI (reference sequence).

This chain joins TRBV7-2 and TRBJ2-7; 9 bases fit TRBD2. CDR3 size: 17 residues. Germline V gene sequence: CDR1 SGHTA, CDR2 FQGNSA. J was trimmed by 6 bases and V by 0 bases; bases with no gene match: 12. The CDR3 loop is CASSLAGLGGRASEQYF. The CDR3, as DNA: TGTGCCAGCAGCTTAGCTGGGCTCGGCGGGAGGGCCTCCGAGCAGTACTTC.

The gene calls are TRBV10-3 and TRBJ1-1; TRBD1 is a possible D gene (5 bases). Germline V CDR1 and CDR2: ENHRY, SYGVKD. This CDR3 spans 15 amino acids. V lost 7 bases, J lost 2 bases, and 17 bases lay in between. CDR3 nucleotide sequence: TGTGCCATCATGCCCTGGGGCTCCCTAAACACTGAAGCTTTCTTT. Amino acid sequence: CAIMPWGSLNTEAFF.

The V gene is TRBV12-3 or TRBV12-4, the J gene TRBJ1-2; the match to TRBD1 covers 7 bases. This CDR3 is built from 13 residues. The V gene end was trimmed by 6 bases and the J gene end by 3 bases; junction bases not matched to a gene: 4. The CDR3 DNA sequence: TGTGCCAGCAGCTCAGGGGGGTACTATGGCTACACCTTC. Its protein product is CASSSGGYYGYTF.

This sequence joins TRBV3-1 (or the pseudogene TRBV3-2) and TRBJ2-7; 11 bases agree with TRBD2. The V segment lost 1 base and the J segment 3 bases; nucleotides outside the gene matches: 11. Germline CDR1 and CDR2: LGHDT and YNNKEL (reference sequence). CDR3 length equals 18 residues. CDR3 residues: CASSQVSSGRKGLYEQYF. CDR3 coding DNA: TGTGCCAGCAGCCAAGTGTCTAGCGGGAGGAAGGGGCTCTACGAGCAGTACTTC.

The V call is TRBV27, the J call TRBJ2-6; a possible D gene is TRBD1 (6 bases). V was clipped by 1 base and J by 2 bases, with 6 bases between them. The CDR3 runs 15 residues. Germline-derived CDR1 and CDR2 are MNHEY and SMNVEV (reference sequence). The CDR3 protein is CASSLYRAGANVLTF. The CDR3 coding sequence is TGTGCCAGCAGTTTATACAGGGCTGGGGCCAACGTCCTGACTTTC.

This clone was recorded a few times. J is TRBJ2-1 and V is TRBV5-1; 8 bases match TRBD2. The CDR3 spans 15 residues. The germline CDR1 and CDR2 sequences are SGHRS and YFSETQ. Trimming removed 4 bases from V and 5 bases from J; junction bases left unmatched: 8. The CDR3 nucleotides read TGCGCCAGCAGCCCCCCCCCAGCGGGAGACAATGAGCAGTTCTTC. Residues: CASSPPPAGDNEQFF.

DNA of the CDR3: TGTGCCAGCGATGGAGGGTCGGGGGGCTACACCTTC. Translated, it gives CASDGGSGGYTF. This chain uses TRBV2 with TRBJ1-2; D is uncertain. The CDR3 spans 12 residues. Germline V CDR1 and CDR2: SNHLY, FYNNEI. V dropped 8 bases and J dropped 8 bases, with 15 bases sitting between them.